This entry features one TCR beta chain sequence. Its antigen is currently unknown. The TRB libraries of cDNA were built by UMI-labeled 5' RACE. TCRdb reanalyzed the 5' RACE reads, giving one entry per CDR3 protein sequence and no DNA. Its clone listing holds some 140,000 distinct CDR3 sequences. The record originates from a study of CXCR3-negative and CXCR3-positive naive CD8 T cells. General study findings and limits: CXCR3-positive naive cells carried more hydrophobic TRB CDR3s than CXCR3-negative ones.

The origin of this receptor is a human donor in good health. Some clones in this sample may be carry-over from other donors' samples. Specimen: naive CXCR3+ CD8+ T cells from blood. Noted subset: CD45RO-CCR7+CD27+CD95- naive CD8+ T cells expressing CXCR3 (TNR3+).

The CDR3 region is CSATFLGQGHEQYF. V and J are TRBV20-1 and TRBJ2-7; TCRdb selects TRBD1, and the lack of DNA leaves this call unchecked. Germline CDR1 is DFQATT and CDR2 is SNEGSKA (reference sequence). CDR3 length: 14 residues.